These 21 T cell receptor beta chains were all obtained from the same sample, sequenced in a study of cytomegalovirus exposure and HLA in healthy donors. PCR amplification relied on 60 Vbeta primers (plus 13 Jbeta primers). The data were produced by immunoSEQ multiplex PCR, yet TCRdb's version contains in-frame clones alone and is incomplete. Of roughly 200,000 clones in the sample, around 80% were seen once. The source material was PBMCs. All receptors come from a woman aged 40-49 years in good health and CMV-seronegative.

The chain combines TRBV6-1 with TRBJ1-2; 9 nucleotides match TRBD1. V was pared by 7 bases and J by 12 bases, with 6 bases of the junction left unmatched. The germline V gene has CDR1 MNHNS and CDR2 SASEGT. CDR3 length: 11 amino acids. CDR3 nucleotides: TGTGCCAGCATAGGACAGGGGCCGAACACCTTC. Amino acid sequence: CASIGQGPNTF.

J is TRBJ2-5 and V is TRBV2; 8 bases are shared with TRBD2. The J call may be faulty, since TRBJ2-7 better matches the DNA end. The germline gives CDR1 SNHLY, CDR2 FYNNEI. The CDR3 is 15 residues long. This chain's CDR3 is CASSQLGRGAYEQYF. In DNA form, the CDR3 reads TGTGCCAGCAGCCAGCTCGGGCGGGGGGCCTACGAGCAGTACTTC.

This chain connects TRBV6-6 to TRBJ1-1; TRBD1 aligns across 11 bases. This CDR3 is built from 15 residues. V shed 2 bases and J 4 bases; nucleotides not matched to a gene: 3. CDR1 and CDR2 from the germline V gene are MNHNY and SVGAGI (reference sequence). As DNA, the CDR3 is TGTGCCAGCAGTTACACCGGGACAGGGGGCACTGAAGCTTTCTTT. Its protein product is CASSYTGTGGTEAFF.

This clone was counted only a few times. V usage is TRBV5-6 and J usage is TRBJ2-7; 10 bases match TRBD1. J lost 6 bases, V lost 2 bases, and 8 bases had no gene match. Germline-derived CDR1 and CDR2 are SGHDT and YYEEEE. This CDR3 comprises 15 residues. As DNA, the CDR3 is TGTGCCAGCAGCTTTACGCCAGGGACAGGGGTCGAGCAGTACTTC. Its translation is CASSFTPGTGVEQYF.

This rearrangement joins TRBV5-5 to TRBJ1-6, with TRBD1 identical over 9 bases. The CDR3 runs to 20 residues. Trimming removed 4 bases from V and 2 bases from J; junction bases left unmatched: 16. CDR1 SGHKS and CDR2 YYEKEE come from the germline V gene (reference sequence). The CDR3 protein is CASSPTPKDRGAPYNSPLHF. In nucleotides, the CDR3 is TGTGCCAGCAGCCCAACCCCCAAGGACAGGGGAGCCCCCTATAATTCACCCCTCCACTTT.

The rearrangement uses TRBV7-3 and TRBJ1-6; possibly TRBD1 for D (5 bases). From germline, CDR1 is SGHTA and CDR2 FQGTGA. The CDR3 totals 14 residues. Trimming pared 2 bases from V and 6 bases from J, leaving 8 bases between. The CDR3 loop is CASSLGGANSPLHF. The CDR3, as DNA: TGTGCCAGCAGCTTAGGAGGGGCTAATTCACCCCTCCACTTT.

This clone appeared a single time. V usage is TRBV2 and J usage is TRBJ1-1, with unresolved D. The germline gives CDR1 SNHLY, CDR2 FYNNEI. The CDR3 loop spans 11 amino acids. The V gene lost 6 bases and the J gene lost 6 bases, with 8 bases spanning the gap. The CDR3: CASRYDSEAFF. DNA of the CDR3: TGTGCCAGCAGATATGACTCTGAAGCTTTCTTT.

This rearrangement joins TRBV5-6 to TRBJ2-7; D remains unclear. Germline V lookup: CDR1 SGHDT, CDR2 YYEEEE. This CDR3 comprises 13 residues. The V and J ends lost 0 bases and 3 bases respectively, with 7 bases between them. CDR3 sequence reads: CASSLGAGYEQYF. The CDR3 DNA reads as TGTGCCAGCAGCTTGGGTGCCGGCTACGAGCAGTACTTC.

V gene TRBV4-3 combines with J gene TRBJ1-2, with 7 bases that match TRBD1. This CDR3 spans 14 amino acids. With V trimmed by 0 bases and J by 4 bases, 2 bases remained unmatched. The germline V gene has CDR1 LGHNA and CDR2 YSLEER. The CDR3: CASSQERGPYGYTF. The CDR3 DNA is TGCGCCAGCAGCCAAGAAAGGGGGCCCTATGGCTACACCTTC.

The gene calls are TRBV4-3 and TRBJ2-7, with 9 bases identical to TRBD1. V lost 3 bases, J lost 1 base, and 7 bases stayed unmatched. The CDR3 is 16 amino acids. The V gene's germline CDR1 is LGHNA and CDR2 YSLEER. The CDR3 loop reads CASSHELQGASYEQYF. The CDR3 DNA follows: TGCGCCAGCAGCCACGAATTACAGGGGGCTTCCTACGAGCAGTACTTC.

The J gene is TRBJ1-3, the V gene TRBV7-6; possible D gene TRBD1, 6 bases. With 4 bases removed from V and 0 bases from J, the gap between germline ends came to 22 bases. The CDR3 is made up of 19 amino acids. Germline values: CDR1 SGHVS, CDR2 FNYEAQ. The DNA for the CDR3 is TGTGCCAGCAGCTCACACCGGGACAAAGGGATCCGCTCTGGAAACACCATATATTTT. Residues: CASSSHRDKGIRSGNTIYF.

This clone was detected only once. The genes are TRBV6-5 and TRBJ1-1, with D hard to call. The CDR3 has 15 residues. Trimming pared 5 bases from V and 2 bases from J, leaving 15 bases between. In germline, CDR1 is MNHEY, CDR2 SVGAGI. The CDR3 spells CASSPRMGGNTEAFF. The CDR3 nucleotides are TGTGCCAGCAGTCCGCGTATGGGAGGAAACACTGAAGCTTTCTTT.

This sequence joins TRBV19 and TRBJ2-7; 8 bases are a match to TRBD1. After removal of 9 bases from V and 7 bases from J, the junction contained 11 bases not matched to a gene. This CDR3 is 13 amino acids long. Germline lookup yields CDR1 LNHDA and CDR2 SQIVND (reference sequence). The CDR3 loop reads CASTPNRGREQYF. The CDR3 DNA follows: TGTGCCAGCACCCCGAACAGGGGGAGAGAGCAGTACTTC.

A few counts support this clone. The chain has TRBV5-6 and TRBJ2-1; tentatively, D is TRBD1 (6 bases). CDR1 and CDR2 from the germline V gene are SGHDT and YYEEEE. V lost 0 bases and J 8 bases, leaving 15 bases between the germline ends. This CDR3 has 15 residues. CDR3 coding DNA: TGTGCCAGCAGCTTGGCGCAGGGGCCGATGGATGAGCAGTTCTTC. This encodes CASSLAQGPMDEQFF.

V is TRBV5-1 and J is TRBJ1-1; the match to TRBD1 covers 10 bases. Trimming cost V 1 base and J 4 bases; bases outside gene matches: 10. CDR3 length: 17 amino acids. Per the germline V gene, CDR1 is SGHRS and CDR2 is YFSETQ. The CDR3 sequence: CASSLSGQGIGGTEAFF. CDR3 in DNA: TGCGCCAGCAGCTTGTCGGGACAGGGGATCGGTGGCACTGAAGCTTTCTTT.

The rearrangement uses TRBV19 and TRBJ1-1, with unresolved D. The germline gives CDR1 LNHDA, CDR2 SQIVND (reference sequence). CDR3 length: 15 residues. V was cut by 5 bases and J by 5 bases, with 18 bases left in between. CDR3 protein: CASSPGAVGYTEAFF. DNA of the CDR3: TGTGCCAGTAGTCCCGGAGCGGTGGGGTATACTGAAGCTTTCTTT.

The rearrangement joins TRBV4-2 to TRBJ1-1; D call uncertain. Between the trimmed V and J ends, which lost 3 bases and 6 bases, there was a span of 17 bases. CDR1 and CDR2 (germline): LGHNA, YNFKEQ. This CDR3 contains 15 residues. DNA of the CDR3: TGTGCCAGCAGCCAGGACTGGAGGGAGATACCTGAAGCTTTCTTT. Translated: CASSQDWREIPEAFF.

The rearrangement joins TRBV7-8 to TRBJ1-4; 7 positions agree with TRBD1. The ends lost 1 base at V and 6 bases at J; junction bases unmatched: 2. CDR3 length: 14 residues. Germline assignment: CDR1 SGHVS and CDR2 FQNEAQ. CDR3 amino acids: CASSLGQGYEKLFF. The CDR3 bases are TGTGCCAGCAGCTTAGGACAGGGTTATGAAAAACTGTTTTTT.

This clone appeared once. This chain joins TRBV6-6 and TRBJ2-7; possible D gene TRBD1, 6 bases. The V gene lost 2 bases and the J gene lost 4 bases, with 12 bases spanning the gap. In germline, CDR1 is MNHNY, CDR2 SVGAGI (reference sequence). The CDR3 contains 14 residues. Written as DNA, the CDR3 is TGTGCCAGCAGTTACGAGGGGGTTGGATACGAGCAGTACTTC. This gives the protein CASSYEGVGYEQYF.

The chain recombines TRBV5-8 with TRBJ2-5; no reliable D call. CDR1 is SGHTS, CDR2 YDEGEE, per germline. The CDR3 has 14 amino acids. Trimming left V 4 bases short and J 2 bases short, with 12 bases between. This CDR3 reads CASSPYVLQETQYF. CDR3 nucleotide sequence: TGTGCCAGCAGCCCCTACGTCTTGCAAGAGACCCAGTACTTC.

The chain couples TRBV21-1 to TRBJ1-6. TRBV21-1 is marked as a pseudogene. The CDR3 totals 17 residues. The chain's CDR3 is CASSINGSHLRDSPLHF. The CDR3 region has the DNA TGTGCCAGCAGCATAAACGGGTCTCACCTGCGGGATTCACCCCTCCACTTT.